This entry is about one TCR beta chain. Antigen specificity is unknown. This CDR3 has 15 residues. Trimming removed 1 base at V and 5 bases at J, with 10 bases between. Germline lookup yields CDR1 SGHRS and CDR2 YFSETQ. These data originate in a study of long-term antiretroviral therapy in people with HIV. Study observations and caveats: Neither ART adherence, viral resistance nor therapy changes were documented. Across all time points, the repertoire was dominated by clones that expanded before ART.

Investigators performed immunoSEQ version v3.0 at survey level. Sequenced by immunoSEQ multiplex PCR; TCRdb stores in-frame clones only, minus some. The table lists 30,000 to 35,000 clones, about four fifths of them singletons, with about 3.5% in the top ten. The chain carries TRBV5-1 and TRBJ1-6; D is possibly TRBD1 (5 bases). The origin of this receptor is a man aged 45-65 years with HIV. The sequenced sample was unsorted PBMCs, obtained 3 years after starting antiretroviral therapy. The CDR3 bases are TGCGCCAGCAGCTTGTCAGGGTTAAATAATTCACCCCTCCACTTT. Encoded protein: CASSLSGLNNSPLHF.